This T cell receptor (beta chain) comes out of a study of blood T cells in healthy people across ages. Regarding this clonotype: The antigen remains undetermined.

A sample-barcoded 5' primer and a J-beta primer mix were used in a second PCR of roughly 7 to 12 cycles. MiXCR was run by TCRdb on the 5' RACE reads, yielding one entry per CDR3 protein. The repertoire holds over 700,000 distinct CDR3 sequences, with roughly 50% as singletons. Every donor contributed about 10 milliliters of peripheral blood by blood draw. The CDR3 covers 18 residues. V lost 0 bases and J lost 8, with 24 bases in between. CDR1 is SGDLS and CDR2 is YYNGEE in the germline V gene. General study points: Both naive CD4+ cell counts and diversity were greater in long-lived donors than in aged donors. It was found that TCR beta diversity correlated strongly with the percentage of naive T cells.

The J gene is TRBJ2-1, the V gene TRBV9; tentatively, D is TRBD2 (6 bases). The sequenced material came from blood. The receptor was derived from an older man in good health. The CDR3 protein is CASSVESFGLGWGDEQFF. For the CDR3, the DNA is TGTGCCAGCAGCGTAGAATCTTTCGGTCTTGGGTGGGGGGATGAGCAGTTCTTC.